The 9 T cell receptor beta chains below were found in one sample sequenced in a study of cytomegalovirus exposure and HLA in healthy donors. Primers included in the PCR were 60 Vbeta and 13 Jbeta primers. The data were produced by immunoSEQ multiplex PCR, yet TCRdb's version contains in-frame clones alone and is incomplete. The sample includes about 160,000 clones, about three quarters seen only once; the top ten take about 2%. Sequenced input: PBMCs. Receptor source: a female donor in good health and CMV-seronegative.

The genes are TRBV20-1 and TRBJ2-7; TRBD2 aligns across 7 bases. Trimming at V came to 5 bases and at J to 6 bases, leaving 4 bases not matched to a gene. The CDR3 extends over 11 amino acids. From germline, CDR1 is DFQATT and CDR2 SNEGSKA (reference sequence). As DNA, the CDR3 is TGCAGTGCTGGGCCGGGGGGCGAGCAGTACTTC. Its protein product is CSAGPGGEQYF.

The rearrangement joins TRBV7-9 to TRBJ1-4; no definite D call. Germline CDR1 SEHNR, CDR2 FQNEAQ (reference sequence). Trimming removed 1 base at V and 6 bases at J, with 9 bases between. The CDR3 sequence is 14 residues long. In nucleotides, the CDR3 is TGTGCCAGCAGCTTAGGGTTTGCGGATGAAAAACTGTTTTTT. Translating it yields CASSLGFADEKLFF. Using reference TRBV7-9 and TRBJ1-4 for the parts outside the CDR3, the full variable domain is DTGVSQNPRHKITKRGQNVTFRCDPISEHNRLYWYRQTLGQGPEFLTYFQNEAQLEKSRLLSDRFSAERPKGSFSTLEIQRTEQGDSAMYLCASSLGFADEKLFFGSGTQLSVL.

V gene TRBV19 combines with J gene TRBJ1-2; D is unclear. CDR1 and CDR2 from the germline V gene are LNHDA and SQIVND (reference sequence). CDR3 length: 15 residues. V lost 5 bases to trimming and J lost 1 base, with 14 bases between them. The CDR3: CASSPRFDINYGYTF. Here the CDR3 DNA reads TGTGCCAGTAGTCCTCGCTTCGACATTAACTATGGCTACACCTTC.

This clone was counted between two and nine times. At one end the junction does not follow the germline gene, possibly because of a read error. The chain joins TRBV11-3 to TRBJ2-5, with unresolved D. The CDR3 is 13 residues long. Per germline, CDR1 SGHNT and CDR2 YENEEA. The CDR3, as DNA: TGTGCCAGCAGCCTAGACGGTAAAGAGACCCAGTACTTC. This codes for CASSLDGKETQYF.

This chain joins TRBV6-6 and TRBJ1-6; 7 positions match TRBD1. This CDR3 is 12 amino acids long. Germline loops: CDR1 MNHNY, CDR2 SVGAGI (reference sequence). The ends lost 7 bases at V and 12 bases at J; junction bases unmatched: 6. In DNA, the CDR3 is TGTGCCAGCACCCCACAGGGGAAACCCCTCCACTTT. Encoded protein: CASTPQGKPLHF.

Comment on this clone: The same CDR3 can be traced to other DNA sequences in this sample. The V gene is TRBV18, the J gene TRBJ1-1; D is unresolved. Between the trimmed V and J ends, which lost 2 bases and 3 bases, there was a span of 7 bases. CDR3 length: 13 residues. In germline, CDR1 is KGHSH, CDR2 LQKENI. For the CDR3, the DNA is TGTGCCAGCTCACCAGGCGGGGACACTGAAGCTTTCTTT. Protein product: CASSPGGDTEAFF. Filled out from reference TRBV18 and TRBJ1-1, the complete variable domain reads NAGVMQNPRHLVRRRGQEARLRCSPMKGHSHVYWYRQLPEEGLKFMVYLQKENIIDESGMPKERFSAEFPKEGPSILRIQQVVRGDSAAYFCASSPGGDTEAFFGQGTRLTVV.

The chain combines TRBV29-1 with TRBJ2-7; 8 bases match TRBD1. The CDR3 spans 13 residues. Germline CDR1 is SQVTM and CDR2 is ANQGSEA. V lost 4 bases and J lost 7; bases outside the gene matches: 9. CDR3 in DNA: TGCAGCGTTGGAGGCAGGGGGCTTGGGGAGCAGTACTTC. This encodes CSVGGRGLGEQYF.

The genes are TRBV5-6 and TRBJ1-1, with D perhaps matching TRBD1 (6 bases). The germline gives CDR1 SGHDT, CDR2 YYEEEE. V gave up 4 bases and J gave up 8 bases, with 15 bases separating them. This CDR3 is 13 amino acids long. The CDR3: CASSGRRGVEAFF. The CDR3 DNA sequence: TGTGCCAGCAGCGGACGCAGGGGAGTGGAAGCTTTCTTT.

The rearrangement joins TRBV27 to TRBJ1-4; weak D call: TRBD1 (6 bases). This CDR3 region has 16 residues. Germline lookup yields CDR1 MNHEY and CDR2 SMNVEV (reference sequence). V shed 5 bases and J shed 11 bases, with 24 bases lying between them. The CDR3 sequence: CASSPYDRGIQGKLFF. The CDR3 coding sequence is TGTGCCAGCAGTCCATATGACCGGGGCATTCAGGGGAAACTGTTTTTT.